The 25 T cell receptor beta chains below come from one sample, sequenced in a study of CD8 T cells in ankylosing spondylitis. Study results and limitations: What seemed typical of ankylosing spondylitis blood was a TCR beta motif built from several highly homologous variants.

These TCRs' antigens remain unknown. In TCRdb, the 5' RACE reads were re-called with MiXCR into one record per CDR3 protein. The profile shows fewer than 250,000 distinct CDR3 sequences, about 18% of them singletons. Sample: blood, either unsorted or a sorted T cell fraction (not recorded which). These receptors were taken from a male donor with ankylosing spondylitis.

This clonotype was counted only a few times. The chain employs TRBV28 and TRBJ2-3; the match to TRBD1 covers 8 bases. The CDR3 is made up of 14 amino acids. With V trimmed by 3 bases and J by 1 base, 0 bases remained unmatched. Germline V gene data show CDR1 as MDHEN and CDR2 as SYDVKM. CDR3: CASSFRGRTDTQYF. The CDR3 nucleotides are TGTGCCAGCAGTTTCAGGGGGCGCACAGATACGCAGTATTTT.

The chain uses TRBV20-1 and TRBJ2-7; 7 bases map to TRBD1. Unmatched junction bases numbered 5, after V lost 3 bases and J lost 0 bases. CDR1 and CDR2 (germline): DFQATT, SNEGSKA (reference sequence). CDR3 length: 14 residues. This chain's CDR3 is CSARANRGSYEQYF. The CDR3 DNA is TGCAGTGCTAGGGCGAACAGGGGCTCCTACGAGCAGTACTTC.

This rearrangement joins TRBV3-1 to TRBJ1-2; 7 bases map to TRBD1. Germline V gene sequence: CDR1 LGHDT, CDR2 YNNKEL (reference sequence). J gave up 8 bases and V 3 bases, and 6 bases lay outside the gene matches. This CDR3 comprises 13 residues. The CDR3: CASSHVQGRGYTF. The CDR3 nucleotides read TGTGCCAGCAGCCATGTACAGGGGCGCGGCTACACCTTC.

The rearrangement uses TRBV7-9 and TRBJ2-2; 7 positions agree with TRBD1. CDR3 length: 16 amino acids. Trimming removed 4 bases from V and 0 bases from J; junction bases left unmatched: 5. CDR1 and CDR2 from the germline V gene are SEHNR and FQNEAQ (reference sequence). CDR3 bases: TGTGCCAGCAGCTCCGGACAGGTGGCGAACACCGGGGAGCTGTTTTTT. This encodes CASSSGQVANTGELFF.

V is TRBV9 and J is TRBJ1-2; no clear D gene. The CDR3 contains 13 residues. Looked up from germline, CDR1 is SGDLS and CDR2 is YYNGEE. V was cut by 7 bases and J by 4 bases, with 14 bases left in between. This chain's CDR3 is CASGGEAGYGYTF. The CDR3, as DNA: TGTGCCAGCGGCGGGGAAGCGGGCTATGGCTACACCTTC. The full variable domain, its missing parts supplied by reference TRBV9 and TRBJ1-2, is DSGVTQTPKHLITATGQRVTLRCSPRSGDLSVYWYQQSLDQGLQFLIQYYNGEERAKGNILERFSAQQFPDLHSELNLSSLELGDSALYFCASGGEAGYGYTFGSGTRLTVV.

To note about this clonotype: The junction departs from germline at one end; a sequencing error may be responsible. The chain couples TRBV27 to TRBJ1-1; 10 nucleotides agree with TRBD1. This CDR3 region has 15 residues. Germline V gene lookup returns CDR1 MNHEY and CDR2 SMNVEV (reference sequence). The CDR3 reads CASSISGTGVTEAFF. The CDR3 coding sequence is TGTGCCAGCAGTATATCCGGGACAGGGGTCACTGAAGCTTTCTTT.

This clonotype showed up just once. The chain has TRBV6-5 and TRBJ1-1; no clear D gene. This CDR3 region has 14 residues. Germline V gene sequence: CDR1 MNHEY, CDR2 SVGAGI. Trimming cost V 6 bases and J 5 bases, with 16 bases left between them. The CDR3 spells CASSLGLTGTEAFF. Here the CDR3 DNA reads TGTGCCAGCAGCCTCGGACTTACGGGAACTGAAGCTTTCTTT.

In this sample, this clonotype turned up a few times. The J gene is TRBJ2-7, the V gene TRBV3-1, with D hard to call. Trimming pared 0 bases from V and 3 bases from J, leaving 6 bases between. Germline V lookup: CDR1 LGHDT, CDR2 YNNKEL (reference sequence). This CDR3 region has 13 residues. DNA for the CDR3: TGTGCCAGCAGCCAAGATCAGATCTACGAGCAGTACTTC. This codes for CASSQDQIYEQYF.

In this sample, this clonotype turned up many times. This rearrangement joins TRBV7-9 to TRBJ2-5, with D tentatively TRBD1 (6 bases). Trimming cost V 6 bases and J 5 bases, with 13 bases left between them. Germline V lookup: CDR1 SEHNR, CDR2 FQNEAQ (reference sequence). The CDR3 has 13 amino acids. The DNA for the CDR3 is TGTGCCAGCAGTTCTCAGGGGTTTGAGACCCAGTACTTC. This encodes CASSSQGFETQYF.

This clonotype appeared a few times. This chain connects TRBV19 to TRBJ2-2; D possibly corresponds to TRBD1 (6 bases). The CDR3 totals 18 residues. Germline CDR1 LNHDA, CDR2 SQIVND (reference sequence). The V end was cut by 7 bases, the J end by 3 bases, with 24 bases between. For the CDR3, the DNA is TGTGCCAGTAAACCGGGACACCTCCACGGACCATACACCGGGGAGCTGTTTTTT. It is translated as CASKPGHLHGPYTGELFF.

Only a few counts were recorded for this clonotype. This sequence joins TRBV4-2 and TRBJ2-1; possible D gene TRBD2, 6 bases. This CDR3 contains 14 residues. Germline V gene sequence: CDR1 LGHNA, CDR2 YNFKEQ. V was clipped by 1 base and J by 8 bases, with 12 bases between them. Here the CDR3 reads CASSQAGDWDEQFF. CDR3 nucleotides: TGTGCCAGCAGCCAAGCGGGGGATTGGGATGAGCAGTTCTTC.

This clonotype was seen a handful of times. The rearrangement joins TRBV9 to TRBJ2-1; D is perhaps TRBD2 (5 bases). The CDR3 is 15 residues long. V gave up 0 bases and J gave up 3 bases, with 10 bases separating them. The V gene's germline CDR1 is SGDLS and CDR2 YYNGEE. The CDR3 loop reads CASSVEGSDYNEQFF. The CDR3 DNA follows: TGTGCCAGCAGCGTAGAGGGTAGCGACTACAATGAGCAGTTCTTC.

CDR3: CSVSEVQISDTQYF. Written as DNA, the CDR3 is TGCAGCGTTAGTGAGGTACAGATTTCAGATACGCAGTATTTT. This chain joins TRBV29-1 and TRBJ2-3; D ambiguous. The CDR3 has 14 amino acids. The germline V gene encodes CDR1 SQVTM and CDR2 ANQGSEA. Trimming shortened V by 5 bases and J by 4 bases, and 16 bases separated the two germline ends.

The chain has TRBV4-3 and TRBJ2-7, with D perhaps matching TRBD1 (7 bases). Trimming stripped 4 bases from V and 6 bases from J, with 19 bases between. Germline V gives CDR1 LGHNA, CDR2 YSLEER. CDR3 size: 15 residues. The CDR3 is CASSRDRAGSGEQYF. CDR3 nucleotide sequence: TGCGCCAGCAGCCGAGACAGGGCAGGTAGCGGCGAGCAGTACTTC.

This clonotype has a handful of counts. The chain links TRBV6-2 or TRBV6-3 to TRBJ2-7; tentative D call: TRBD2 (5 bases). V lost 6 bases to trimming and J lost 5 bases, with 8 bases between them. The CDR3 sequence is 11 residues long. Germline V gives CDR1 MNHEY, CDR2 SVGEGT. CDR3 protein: CASSQTNEQYF. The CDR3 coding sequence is TGTGCCAGCAGCCAGACTAACGAGCAGTACTTC.

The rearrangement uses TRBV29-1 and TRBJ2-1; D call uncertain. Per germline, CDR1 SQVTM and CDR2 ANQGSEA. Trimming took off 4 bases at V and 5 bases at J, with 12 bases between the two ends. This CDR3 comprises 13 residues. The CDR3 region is CSVASTFDNEQFF. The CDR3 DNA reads TGCAGCGTTGCCTCGACCTTTGACAATGAGCAGTTCTTC.

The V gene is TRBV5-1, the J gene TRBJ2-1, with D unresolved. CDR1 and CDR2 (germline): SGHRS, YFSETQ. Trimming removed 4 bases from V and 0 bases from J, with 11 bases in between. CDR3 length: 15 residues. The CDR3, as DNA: TGCGCCAGCAGCGTCGACAAGAGCTCCTACAATGAGCAGTTCTTC. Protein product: CASSVDKSSYNEQFF.

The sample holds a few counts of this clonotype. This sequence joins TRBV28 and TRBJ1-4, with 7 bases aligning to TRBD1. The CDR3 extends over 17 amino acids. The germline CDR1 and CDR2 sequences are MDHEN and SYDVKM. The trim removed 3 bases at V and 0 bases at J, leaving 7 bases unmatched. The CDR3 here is CASSFDREPTTNEKLFF. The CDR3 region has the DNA TGTGCCAGCAGTTTTGACAGGGAACCCACAACTAATGAAAAACTGTTTTTT. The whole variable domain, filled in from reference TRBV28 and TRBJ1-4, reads DVKVTQSSRYLVKRTGEKVFLECVQDMDHENMFWYRQDPGLGLRLIYFSYDVKMKEKGDIPEGYSVSREKKERFSLILESASTNQTSMYLCASSFDREPTTNEKLFFGSGTQLSVL.

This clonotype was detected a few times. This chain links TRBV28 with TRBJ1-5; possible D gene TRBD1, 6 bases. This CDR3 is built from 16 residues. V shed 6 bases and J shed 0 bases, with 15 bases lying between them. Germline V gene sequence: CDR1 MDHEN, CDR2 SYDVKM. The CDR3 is CASSPPGTHSNQPQHF. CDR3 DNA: TGTGCCAGCAGCCCGCCCGGGACACATAGCAATCAGCCCCAGCATTTT.

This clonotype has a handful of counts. CDR3 region: CASSPGQGDTSTDTQYF. CDR3 DNA: TGTGCCAGCAGCCCTGGACAGGGCGATACTAGCACAGATACGCAGTATTTT. The J gene is TRBJ2-3, the V gene TRBV14; 8 bases are shared with TRBD1. CDR3 length: 17 residues. CDR1 and CDR2 (germline): SGHDN, FVKESK. Trimming cost V 4 bases and J 0 bases; bases outside gene matches: 9.

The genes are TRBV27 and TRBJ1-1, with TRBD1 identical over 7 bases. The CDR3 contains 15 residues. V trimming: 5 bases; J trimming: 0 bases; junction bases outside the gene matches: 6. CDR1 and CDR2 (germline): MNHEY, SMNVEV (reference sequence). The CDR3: CASSHLTGMNTEAFF. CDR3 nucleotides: TGTGCCAGCAGTCACTTGACAGGGATGAACACTGAAGCTTTCTTT.

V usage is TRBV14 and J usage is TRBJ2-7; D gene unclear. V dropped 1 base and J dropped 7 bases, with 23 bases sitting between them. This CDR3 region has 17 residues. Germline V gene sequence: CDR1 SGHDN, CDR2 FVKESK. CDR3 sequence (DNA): TGTGCCAGCAGCCAAGTAACATGGCGAACCCAGTCCCGGGAGCAGTACTTC. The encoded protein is CASSQVTWRTQSREQYF.

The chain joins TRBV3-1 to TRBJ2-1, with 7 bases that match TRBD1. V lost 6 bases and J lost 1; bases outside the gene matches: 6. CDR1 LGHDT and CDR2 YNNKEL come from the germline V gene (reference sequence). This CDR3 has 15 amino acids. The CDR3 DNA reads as TGTGCCAGCAGTTCGGGACAGAAATCCTACAATGAGCAGTTCTTC. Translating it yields CASSSGQKSYNEQFF.

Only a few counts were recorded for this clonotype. CDR3 nucleotides: TGTGCCAGCAGAAAACTAGCGGGGGGCACAGATACGCAGTATTTT. Translation: CASRKLAGGTDTQYF. The J gene is TRBJ2-3, the V gene TRBV12-3 or TRBV12-4; 11 bases map to TRBD2. The CDR3 has 15 residues. Unmatched junction bases numbered 3, after V lost 6 bases and J lost 1 base.

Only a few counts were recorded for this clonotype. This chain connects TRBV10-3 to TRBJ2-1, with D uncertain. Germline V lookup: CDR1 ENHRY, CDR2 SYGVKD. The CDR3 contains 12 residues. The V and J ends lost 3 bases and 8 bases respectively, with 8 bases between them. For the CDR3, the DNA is TGTGCCATCAGTGACCTTCCGGATGAGCAGTTCTTC. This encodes CAISDLPDEQFF.